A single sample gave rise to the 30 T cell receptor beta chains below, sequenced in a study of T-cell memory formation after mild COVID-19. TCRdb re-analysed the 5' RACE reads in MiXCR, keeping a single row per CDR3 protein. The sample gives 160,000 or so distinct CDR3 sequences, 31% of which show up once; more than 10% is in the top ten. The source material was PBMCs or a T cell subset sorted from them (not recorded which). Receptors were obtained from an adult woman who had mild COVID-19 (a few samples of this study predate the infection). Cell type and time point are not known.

The CDR3 here is CASSPWTVVNTEAFF. The CDR3 bases are TGTGCCAGCAGCCCTTGGACAGTTGTGAACACTGAAGCTTTCTTT. V usage is TRBV5-5 and J usage is TRBJ1-1; D is possibly TRBD1 (6 bases). This CDR3 region has 15 residues. V lost 4 bases to trimming and J lost 0 bases, with 13 bases between them. The V gene's germline CDR1 is SGHKS and CDR2 YYEKEE (reference sequence).

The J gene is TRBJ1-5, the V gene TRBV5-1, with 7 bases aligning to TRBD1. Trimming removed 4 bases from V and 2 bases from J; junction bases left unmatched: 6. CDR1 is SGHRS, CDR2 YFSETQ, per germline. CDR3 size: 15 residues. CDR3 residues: CASSPGQDRNQPQHF. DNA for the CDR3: TGCGCCAGCAGCCCCGGACAGGACCGCAATCAGCCCCAGCATTTT.

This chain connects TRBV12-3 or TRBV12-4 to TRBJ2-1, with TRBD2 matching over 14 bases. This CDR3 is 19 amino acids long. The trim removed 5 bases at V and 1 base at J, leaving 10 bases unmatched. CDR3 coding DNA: TGTGCCAGCAGTACCTCGGGACTAGCGGGAGAAAGGTCCTACAATGAGCAGTTCTTC. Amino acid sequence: CASSTSGLAGERSYNEQFF.

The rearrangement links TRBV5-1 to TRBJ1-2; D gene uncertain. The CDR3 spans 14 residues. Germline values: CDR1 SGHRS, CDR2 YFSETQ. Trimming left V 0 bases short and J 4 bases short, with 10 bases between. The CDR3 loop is CASSLASETYGYTF. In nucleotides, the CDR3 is TGCGCCAGCAGCTTGGCTTCAGAAACCTATGGCTACACCTTC.

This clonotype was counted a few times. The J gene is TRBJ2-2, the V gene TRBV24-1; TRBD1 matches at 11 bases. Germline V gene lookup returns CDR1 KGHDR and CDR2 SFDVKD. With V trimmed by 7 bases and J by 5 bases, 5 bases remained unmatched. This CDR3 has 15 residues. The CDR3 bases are TGTGCCACCAGACCCGGGACAGGGGGAACCGGGGAGCTGTTTTTT. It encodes CATRPGTGGTGELFF.

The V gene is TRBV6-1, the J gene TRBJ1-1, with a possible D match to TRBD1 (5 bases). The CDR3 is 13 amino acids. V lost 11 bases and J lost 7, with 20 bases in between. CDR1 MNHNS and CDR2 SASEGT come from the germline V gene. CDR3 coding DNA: TGTGCCCTTCATAGGGGAGGGCTCGGTGAAGCTTTCTTT. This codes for CALHRGGLGEAFF.

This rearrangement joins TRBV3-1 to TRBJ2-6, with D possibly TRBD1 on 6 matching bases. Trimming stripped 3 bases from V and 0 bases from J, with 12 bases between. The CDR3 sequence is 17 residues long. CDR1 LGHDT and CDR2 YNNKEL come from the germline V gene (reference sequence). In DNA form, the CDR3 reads TGTGCCAGCAGCCAGACAGGTATCCTCTCTGGGGCCAACGTCCTGACTTTC. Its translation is CASSQTGILSGANVLTF.

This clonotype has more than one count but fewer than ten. CDR3 amino acids: CASRPPASGANVLTF. In nucleotides, the CDR3 is TGCGCCAGCAGGCCACCGGCCTCTGGGGCCAACGTCCTGACTTTC. The chain couples TRBV5-1 to TRBJ2-6, with D unresolved. CDR1 is SGHRS and CDR2 is YFSETQ in the germline V gene. Trimming removed 5 bases at V and 0 bases at J, with 9 bases between. The CDR3 has 15 amino acids.

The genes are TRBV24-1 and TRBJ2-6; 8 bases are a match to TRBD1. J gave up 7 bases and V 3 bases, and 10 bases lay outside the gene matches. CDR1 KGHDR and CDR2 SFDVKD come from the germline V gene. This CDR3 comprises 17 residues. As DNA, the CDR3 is TGTGCCACCAGTGATGCCAGGGGGCCCCTTATAGCCAACGTCCTGACTTTC. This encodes CATSDARGPLIANVLTF.

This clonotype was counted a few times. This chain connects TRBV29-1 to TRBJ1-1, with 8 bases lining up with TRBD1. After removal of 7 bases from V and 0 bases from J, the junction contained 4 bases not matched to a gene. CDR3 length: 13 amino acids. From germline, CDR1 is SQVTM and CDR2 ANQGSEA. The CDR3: CSALTGVNTEAFF. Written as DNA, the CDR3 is TGCAGCGCCCTGACAGGGGTGAACACTGAAGCTTTCTTT.

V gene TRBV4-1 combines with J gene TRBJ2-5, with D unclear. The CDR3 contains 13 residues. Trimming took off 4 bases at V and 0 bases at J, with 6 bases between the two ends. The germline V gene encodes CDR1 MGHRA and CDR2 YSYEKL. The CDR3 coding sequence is TGCGCCAGCAGCCGAGCACACCAAGAGACCCAGTACTTC. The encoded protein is CASSRAHQETQYF.

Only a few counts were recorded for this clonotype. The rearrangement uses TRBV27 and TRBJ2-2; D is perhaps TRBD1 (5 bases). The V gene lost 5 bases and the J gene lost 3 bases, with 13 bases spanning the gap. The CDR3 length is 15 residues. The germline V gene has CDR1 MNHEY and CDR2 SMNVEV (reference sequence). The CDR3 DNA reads TGTGCCAGCAGTGGGTTCACAGGAGACACCGGGGAGCTGTTTTTT. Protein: CASSGFTGDTGELFF.

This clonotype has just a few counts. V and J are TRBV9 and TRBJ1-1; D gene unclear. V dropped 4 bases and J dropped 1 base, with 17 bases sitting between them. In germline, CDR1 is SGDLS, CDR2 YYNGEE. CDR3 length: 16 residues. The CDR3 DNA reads TGTGCCAGCAGCTTTAGCGTGAGGTCGTCGAACACTGAAGCTTTCTTT. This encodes CASSFSVRSSNTEAFF. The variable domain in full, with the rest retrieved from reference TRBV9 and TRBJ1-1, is DSGVTQTPKHLITATGQRVTLRCSPRSGDLSVYWYQQSLDQGLQFLIQYYNGEERAKGNILERFSAQQFPDLHSELNLSSLELGDSALYFCASSFSVRSSNTEAFFGQGTRLTVV.

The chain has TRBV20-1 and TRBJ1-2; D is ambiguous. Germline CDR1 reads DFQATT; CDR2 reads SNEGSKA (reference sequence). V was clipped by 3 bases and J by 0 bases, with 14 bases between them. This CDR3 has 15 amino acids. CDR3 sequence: CSARAGFLANYGYTF. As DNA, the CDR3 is TGCAGTGCTAGGGCAGGTTTCCTCGCTAACTATGGCTACACCTTC.

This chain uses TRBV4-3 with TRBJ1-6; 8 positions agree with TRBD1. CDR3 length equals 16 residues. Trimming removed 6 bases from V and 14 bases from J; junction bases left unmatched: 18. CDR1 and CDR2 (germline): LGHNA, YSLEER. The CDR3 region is CASRPSLTGVRLALHF. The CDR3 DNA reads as TGCGCCAGCAGGCCAAGCTTGACAGGGGTTCGATTAGCCCTCCACTTT.

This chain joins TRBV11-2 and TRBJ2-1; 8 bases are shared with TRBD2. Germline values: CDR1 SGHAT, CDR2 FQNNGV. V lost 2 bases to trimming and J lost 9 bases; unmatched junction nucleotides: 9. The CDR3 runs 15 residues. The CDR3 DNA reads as TGTGCCAGCAGCTTATATAATAGCGGGGCTGCTGAGCAGTTCTTC. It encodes CASSLYNSGAAEQFF.

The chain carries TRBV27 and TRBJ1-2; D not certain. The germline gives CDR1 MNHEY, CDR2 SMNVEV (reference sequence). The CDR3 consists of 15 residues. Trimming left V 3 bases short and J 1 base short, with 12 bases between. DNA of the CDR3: TGTGCCAGCAGTTTGGGAGGATGGGATAACTATGGCTACACCTTC. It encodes CASSLGGWDNYGYTF.

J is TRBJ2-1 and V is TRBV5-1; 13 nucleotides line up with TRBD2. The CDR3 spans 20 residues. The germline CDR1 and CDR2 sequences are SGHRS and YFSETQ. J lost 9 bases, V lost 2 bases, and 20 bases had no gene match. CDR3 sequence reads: CASSFLPRTSGSGPSGEQFF. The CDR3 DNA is TGCGCCAGCAGCTTTCTCCCTAGGACTAGCGGGAGTGGACCTTCTGGTGAGCAGTTCTTC.

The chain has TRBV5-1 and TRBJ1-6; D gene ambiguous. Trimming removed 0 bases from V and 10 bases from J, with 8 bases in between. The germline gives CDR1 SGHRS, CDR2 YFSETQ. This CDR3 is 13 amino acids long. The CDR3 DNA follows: TGCGCCAGCAGCTTGGTGGGCAGCTCACCCCTCCACTTT. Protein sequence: CASSLVGSSPLHF.

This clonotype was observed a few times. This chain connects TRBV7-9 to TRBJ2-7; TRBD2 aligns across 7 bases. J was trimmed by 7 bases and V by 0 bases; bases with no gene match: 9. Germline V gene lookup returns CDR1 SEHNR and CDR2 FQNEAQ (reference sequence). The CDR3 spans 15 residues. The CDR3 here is CASSLASAGAKEQYF. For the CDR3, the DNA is TGTGCCAGCAGCTTAGCGAGCGCGGGAGCTAAGGAGCAGTACTTC.

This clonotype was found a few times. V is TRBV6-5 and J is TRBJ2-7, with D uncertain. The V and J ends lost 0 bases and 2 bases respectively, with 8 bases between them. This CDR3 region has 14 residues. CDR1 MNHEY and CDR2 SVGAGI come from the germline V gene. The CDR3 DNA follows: TGTGCCAGCAGTTACTCGAGTCGGGCCTACGAGCAGTACTTC. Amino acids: CASSYSSRAYEQYF.

The CDR3 loop reads CASSLLGNEQFF. In DNA form, the CDR3 reads TGCGCCAGCAGCTTGCTAGGCAATGAGCAGTTCTTC. The chain recombines TRBV5-1 with TRBJ2-1; D is ambiguous. The CDR3 runs 12 residues. Germline V lookup: CDR1 SGHRS, CDR2 YFSETQ. V lost 1 base and J 6 bases, leaving 5 bases between the germline ends.

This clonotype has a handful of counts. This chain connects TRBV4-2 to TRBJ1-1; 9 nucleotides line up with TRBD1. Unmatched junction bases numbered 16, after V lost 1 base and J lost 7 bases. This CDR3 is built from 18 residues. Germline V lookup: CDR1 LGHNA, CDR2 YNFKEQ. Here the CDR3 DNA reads TGTGCCAGCAGCCAAGGGACAGGGACAGGGAACTATCGTGATGAAGCTTTCTTT. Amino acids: CASSQGTGTGNYRDEAFF.

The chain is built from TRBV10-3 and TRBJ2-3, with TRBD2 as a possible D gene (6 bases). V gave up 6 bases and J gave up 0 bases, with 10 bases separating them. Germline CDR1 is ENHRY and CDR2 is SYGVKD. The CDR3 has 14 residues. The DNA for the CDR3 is TGTGCCATCAGGAGGGACTTAAGCACAGATACGCAGTATTTT. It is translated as CAIRRDLSTDTQYF.

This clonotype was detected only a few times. The CDR3 DNA follows: TGTGCCAGCTCACCACGTACCGGAGCCCGGACCTCTGGGGCCAACGTCCTGACTTTC. Protein: CASSPRTGARTSGANVLTF. The chain uses TRBV18 and TRBJ2-6; D is unclear. CDR1 is KGHSH, CDR2 LQKENI, per germline. Deletions cut 1 base from V and 0 bases from J, with 16 bases between. The CDR3 has 19 amino acids. The full variable domain, in which reference TRBV18 and TRBJ2-6 provide the parts outside the CDR3, is NAGVMQNPRHLVRRRGQEARLRCSPMKGHSHVYWYRQLPEEGLKFMVYLQKENIIDESGMPKERFSAEFPKEGPSILRIQQVVRGDSAAYFCASSPRTGARTSGANVLTFGAGSRLTVL.

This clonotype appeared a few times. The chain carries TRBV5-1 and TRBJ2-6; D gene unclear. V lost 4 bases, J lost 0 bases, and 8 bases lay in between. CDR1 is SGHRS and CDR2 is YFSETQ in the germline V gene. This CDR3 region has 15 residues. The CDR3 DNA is TGCGCCAGCAGCACAACAAGCTCTGGGGCCAACGTCCTGACTTTC. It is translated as CASSTTSSGANVLTF.

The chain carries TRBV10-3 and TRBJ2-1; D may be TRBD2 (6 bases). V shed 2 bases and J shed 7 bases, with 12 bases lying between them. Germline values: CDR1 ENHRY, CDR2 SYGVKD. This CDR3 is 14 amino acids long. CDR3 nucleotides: TGTGCCATCAGTGAGAGGGAAGGGAGGAATGAGCAGTTCTTC. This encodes CAISEREGRNEQFF.

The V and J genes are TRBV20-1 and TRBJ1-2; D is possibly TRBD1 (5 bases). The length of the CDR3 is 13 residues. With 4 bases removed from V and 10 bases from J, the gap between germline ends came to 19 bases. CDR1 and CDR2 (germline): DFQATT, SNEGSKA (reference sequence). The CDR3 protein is CSANKGRQFHYTF. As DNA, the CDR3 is TGCAGTGCTAACAAAGGGCGACAGTTTCACTACACCTTC.

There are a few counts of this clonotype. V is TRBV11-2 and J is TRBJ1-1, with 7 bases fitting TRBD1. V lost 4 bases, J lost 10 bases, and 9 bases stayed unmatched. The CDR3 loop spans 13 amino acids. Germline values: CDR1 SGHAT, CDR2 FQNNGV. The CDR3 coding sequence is TGTGCCAGCAGCTCGCCGAGGGGGCCCAGAGCTTTCTTT. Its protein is CASSSPRGPRAFF.

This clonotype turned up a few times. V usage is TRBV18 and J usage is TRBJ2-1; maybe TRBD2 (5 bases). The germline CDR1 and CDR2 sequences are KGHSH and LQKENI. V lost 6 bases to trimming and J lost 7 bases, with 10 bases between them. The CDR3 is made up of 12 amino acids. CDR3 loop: CASSYGGNEQFF. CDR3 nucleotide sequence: TGTGCCAGCTCGTACGGAGGTAATGAGCAGTTCTTC.